The clone carrying this T cell receptor (beta chain) appeared many times. Deletions cut 8 bases from V and 2 bases from J, with 20 bases between. Germline-derived CDR1 and CDR2 are SGHVS and FNYEAQ. The CDR3 has 16 amino acids. In each sample, at least 7 million PBMCs were isolated. The sample is drawn from a study of blood T cells in healthy people across ages. Through a sample-barcoded 5' primer and a J-beta primer mix, a second PCR was run for roughly 7 to 11 cycles. TCRdb reanalysed the 5' RACE reads using MiXCR and keeps one entry per CDR3 protein. The sample records about 540,000 distinct CDR3 sequences, approximately 25% being singletons. The sample was also reused in another study, on T cells of mothers and their children. Turning to that study: The donor cohort consisted of three healthy Caucasian mothers and their six children. Every microgram of extracted RNA entered cDNA synthesis, approximately 1.5 ug per 15 ul.

The receptor was isolated from a boy between 10 and 17 years old in good health. The chain couples TRBV7-6 to TRBJ2-3, with D possibly TRBD1 on 6 matching bases. The sequencing input was blood. The CDR3 is CASRRGGGDYTDTQYF. As DNA, the CDR3 is TGTGCCAGCCGCAGAGGTGGGGGCGACTACACAGATACGCAGTATTTT.